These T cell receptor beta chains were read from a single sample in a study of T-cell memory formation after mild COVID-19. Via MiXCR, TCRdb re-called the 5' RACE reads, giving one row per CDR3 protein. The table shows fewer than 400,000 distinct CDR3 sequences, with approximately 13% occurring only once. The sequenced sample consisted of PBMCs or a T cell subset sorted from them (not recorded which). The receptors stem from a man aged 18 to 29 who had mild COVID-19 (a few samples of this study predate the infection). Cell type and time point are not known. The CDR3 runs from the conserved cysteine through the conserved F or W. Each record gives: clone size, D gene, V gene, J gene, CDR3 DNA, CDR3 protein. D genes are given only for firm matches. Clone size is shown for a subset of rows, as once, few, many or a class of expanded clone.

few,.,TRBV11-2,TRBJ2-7,TGTGCCAGCAGCCGCGTCGGAACCCCCTACGAGCAGTACTTC,CASSRVGTPYEQYF
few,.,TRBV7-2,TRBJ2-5,TGTGCCAGCAGCTGGAGACAGGAGGGGAGGGAGACCCAGTACTTC,CASSWRQEGRETQYF
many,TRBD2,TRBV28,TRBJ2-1,TGTGCCAGCTACTCGACTAGCGGGATAGACAATGAGCAGTTCTTC,CASYSTSGIDNEQFF
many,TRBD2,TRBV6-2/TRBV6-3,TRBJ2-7,TGTGCCAGCAGTGATCCTTTAGCGGGTACCTACGAGCAGTACTTC,CASSDPLAGTYEQYF
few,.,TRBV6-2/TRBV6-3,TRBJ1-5,TGTGCCAGCAGTTTGGACACTTATAGCAATCAGCCCCAGCATTTT,CASSLDTYSNQPQHF
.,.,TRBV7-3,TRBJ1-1,TGTGCCAGCAGCTCGCCGGACGGTGAAGCTTTCTTT,CASSSPDGEAFF
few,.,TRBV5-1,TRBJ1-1,TGCGCCAGCGGGGAAGGGGCGAACACTGAAGCTTTCTTT,CASGEGANTEAFF
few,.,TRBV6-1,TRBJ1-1,TGTGCCAGCAGACCACAGGGTTACACTGAAGCTTTCTTT,CASRPQGYTEAFF
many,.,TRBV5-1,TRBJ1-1,TGCGCCAGCAGCCCCACAGGGATTGGGACTGAAGCTTTCTTT,CASSPTGIGTEAFF
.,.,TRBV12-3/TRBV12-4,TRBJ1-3,TGTGCCAGCCTTGGGCAAGGGTTAGGAAACACCATATATTTT,CASLGQGLGNTIYF
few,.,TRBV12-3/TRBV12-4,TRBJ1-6,TGTGCCAGCAGGAGGGACATCTCCTATAATTCACCCCTCCACTTT,CASRRDISYNSPLHF
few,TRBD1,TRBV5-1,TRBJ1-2,TGCGCCAGCAGCCCGCCGGGACAGGGGGCCCCTTCCTTC,CASSPPGQGAPSF
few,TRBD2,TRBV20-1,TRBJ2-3,TGCAGTGCCATAGGGTCAGCGGGGGGGCCCCCAGATACGCAGTATTTT,CSAIGSAGGPPDTQYF
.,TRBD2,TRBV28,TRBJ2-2,TGTGCCAGCAGTTTAAGGACTAGAGGGACCGGGGAGCTGTTTTTT,CASSLRTRGTGELFF
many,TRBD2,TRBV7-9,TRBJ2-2,TGTGCCAGCAGCTCCAGCGGGGGAGACACCGGGGAGCTGTTTTTT,CASSSSGGDTGELFF
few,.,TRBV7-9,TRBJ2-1,TGTGCCAGCAGCTTAGGGGCTACAGGGTACAATGAGCAGTTCTTC,CASSLGATGYNEQFF
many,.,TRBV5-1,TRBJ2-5,TGCGCCAGCAGCTTGGAGGCAGAGTACCAAGAGACCCAGTACTTC,CASSLEAEYQETQYF
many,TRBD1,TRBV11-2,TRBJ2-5,TGTGCCAGCAGCTCTTACAGGGGGTCGACCCAGTACTTC,CASSSYRGSTQYF
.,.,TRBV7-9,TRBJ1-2,TGTGCCAGCAGCCCCATACCCCCTAACTATGGCTACACCTTC,CASSPIPPNYGYTF
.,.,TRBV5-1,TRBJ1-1,TGCGCCAGCAGCTTGGCAGGTCCAGGGCCCATTGACACTGAAGCTTTCTTT,CASSLAGPGPIDTEAFF
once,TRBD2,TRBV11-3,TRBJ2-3,TGTGCCAGCAGCGACAGCGGGGGGGGGGATACGCAGTATTTT,CASSDSGGGDTQYF
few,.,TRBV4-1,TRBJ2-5,TGCGCCAGCAGCCAAGATCCCGCGGCGCCAGATCGAGAGACCCAGTACTTC,CASSQDPAAPDRETQYF
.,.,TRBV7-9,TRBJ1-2,TGTGCCAGCAGCTTAATTCCAGGGGCGGCTTATGGCTACACCTTC,CASSLIPGAAYGYTF
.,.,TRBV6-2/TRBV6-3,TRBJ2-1,TGTGCCAGCTCTACTTGGGCAGGGAATGGGTACAATGAGCAGTTCTTC,CASSTWAGNGYNEQFF
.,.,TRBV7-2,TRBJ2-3,TGTGCCAGCAGCCTAGTGGGGTGGGGGGCGCGCGCAGATACGCAGTATTTT,CASSLVGWGARADTQYF
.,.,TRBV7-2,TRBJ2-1,TGTGCCAGCAGCCGGACCCTGGCCGTAAATGAGCAGTTCTTC,CASSRTLAVNEQFF
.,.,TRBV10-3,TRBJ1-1,TGTGCCTCCCAGACAGCCATGAACACTGAAGCTTTCTTT,CASQTAMNTEAFF
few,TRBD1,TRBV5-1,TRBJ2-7,TGCGCCAGCAGCTCGGGCCGGGACAGTTACGAGCAGTACTTC,CASSSGRDSYEQYF
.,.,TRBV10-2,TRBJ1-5,TGCGCCAGCAGTGAGGGAGGTAGCAATCAGCCCCAGCATTTT,CASSEGGSNQPQHF
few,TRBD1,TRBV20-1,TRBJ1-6,TGCAGTGCCCGTCGAGGAGGGACAGGGTTAGTGTCACCCCTCCACTTT,CSARRGGTGLVSPLHF
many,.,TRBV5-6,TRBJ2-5,TGTGCCAGCAGCCTCAACGGCGGAGAGACCCAGTACTTC,CASSLNGGETQYF
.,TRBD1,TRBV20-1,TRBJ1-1,TGCAGTGCCGACAGGGCGAACACTGAAGCTTTCTTT,CSADRANTEAFF
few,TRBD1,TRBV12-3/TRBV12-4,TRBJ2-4,TGTGCCAGCAGTATGACAGGGGGAGGAAACATTCAGTACTTC,CASSMTGGGNIQYF
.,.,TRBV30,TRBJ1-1,TGTGCCTGGAGTCTGAACACTGAAGCTTTCTTT,CAWSLNTEAFF
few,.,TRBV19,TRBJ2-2,TGTGCCAGTACCCGGTGGGTCGAGATTCCCGGGGAGCTGTTTTTT,CASTRWVEIPGELFF
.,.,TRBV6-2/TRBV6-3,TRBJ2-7,TGTGCCAGCAGTTACTCGACATCGGCAGGGGACTACGAGCAGTACTTC,CASSYSTSAGDYEQYF
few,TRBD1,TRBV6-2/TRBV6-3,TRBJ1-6,TGTGCCAGCGGACTCATTACAGGGGGCCTATCACCCCTCCACTTT,CASGLITGGLSPLHF
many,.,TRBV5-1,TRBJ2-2,TGCGCCAGCAGCTTATTTCGGGCGCTGAACACCGGGGAGCTGTTTTTT,CASSLFRALNTGELFF
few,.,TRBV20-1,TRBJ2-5,TGCAGGGGGGGACAAGTTGGTAGGGCCCAGTACTTC,CRGGQVGRAQYF
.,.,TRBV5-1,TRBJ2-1,TGCGCCAGCAGACATAACAGGGATGAGCAGTTCTTC,CASRHNRDEQFF